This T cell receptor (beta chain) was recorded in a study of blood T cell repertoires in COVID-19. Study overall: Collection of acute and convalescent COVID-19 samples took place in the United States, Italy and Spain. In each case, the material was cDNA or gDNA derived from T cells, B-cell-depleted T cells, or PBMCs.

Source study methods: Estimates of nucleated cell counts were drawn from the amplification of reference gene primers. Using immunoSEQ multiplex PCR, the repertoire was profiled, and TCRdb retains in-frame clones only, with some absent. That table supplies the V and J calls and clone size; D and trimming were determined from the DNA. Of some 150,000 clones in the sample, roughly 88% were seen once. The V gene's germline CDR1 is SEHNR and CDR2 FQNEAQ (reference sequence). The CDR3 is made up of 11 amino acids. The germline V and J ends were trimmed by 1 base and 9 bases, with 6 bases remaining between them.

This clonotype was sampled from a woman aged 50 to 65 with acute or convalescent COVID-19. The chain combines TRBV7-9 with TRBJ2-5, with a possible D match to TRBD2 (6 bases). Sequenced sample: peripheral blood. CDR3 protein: CASSLGEAQYF. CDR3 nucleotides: TGTGCCAGCAGCTTAGGGGAGGCCCAGTACTTC.